These 10 T cell receptor beta chains came from one sample sequenced in a study of T cell repertoires in cytomegalovirus infection. TCRdb reanalysed the reads using MiXCR and keeps one entry per CDR3 protein. The sample carries 750,000 to 900,000 distinct CDR3 sequences, 25% to 30% recorded once. These receptors have no known antigen. Sample: cultured CD8+ T cells from PBMCs, taken from culture after CMV antigen stimulation. These receptors all come from a human donor in good health (CMV status not recorded). Some clones in this sample may be carry-over from other donors' samples.

This clonotype has more than one count but fewer than ten. The chain has TRBV7-6 and TRBJ1-2, with D possibly being TRBD1 (5 bases). The CDR3 sequence is 15 residues long. With 2 bases removed from V and 1 base from J, the gap between germline ends came to 11 bases. Germline CDR1 reads SGHVS; CDR2 reads FNYEAQ. The DNA of the CDR3 is TGTGCCAGCAGCTTATCGCGGGGGGATAACTATGGCTACACCTTC. Protein: CASSLSRGDNYGYTF.

This clonotype was counted only a few times. The rearrangement links TRBV10-3 to TRBJ1-1; D is possibly TRBD1 (5 bases). V was cut by 0 bases and J by 2 bases, with 13 bases left in between. Germline V gene data show CDR1 as ENHRY and CDR2 as SYGVKD. This CDR3 spans 16 amino acids. As DNA, the CDR3 is TGTGCCATCAGTGAGTCGTTGGGCGGGGGTAACACTGAAGCTTTCTTT. Protein: CAISESLGGGNTEAFF.

V and J are TRBV6-8 and TRBJ1-2, with TRBD1 matching 7 bases. The germline gives CDR1 MNHGY, CDR2 SAAAGT. CDR3 length: 16 amino acids. Trimming at V came to 2 bases and at J to 4 bases, leaving 10 bases not matched to a gene. Here the CDR3 reads CASSYNTGASLYGYTF. CDR3 DNA sequence: TGTGCCAGCAGTTACAACACAGGGGCTAGCCTCTATGGCTACACCTTC.

The gene calls are TRBV20-1 and TRBJ1-3, with 8 nucleotides matching TRBD1. The CDR3 covers 15 residues. Germline values: CDR1 DFQATT, CDR2 SNEGSKA (reference sequence). V was pared by 0 bases and J by 2 bases, with 3 bases of the junction left unmatched. The CDR3 loop reads CSARDQGATGNTIYF. The CDR3 bases are TGCAGTGCTAGAGATCAGGGGGCTACTGGAAACACCATATATTTT.

The rearrangement uses TRBV20-1 and TRBJ2-3, with 8 bases identical to TRBD1. V shed 0 bases and J 2 bases; nucleotides not matched to a gene: 10. Germline assignment: CDR1 DFQATT and CDR2 SNEGSKA (reference sequence). This CDR3 spans 17 amino acids. The CDR3 DNA follows: TGCAGTGCTAGAGATCTTATGACAGGGGATCCCACAGATACGCAGTATTTT. It codes for CSARDLMTGDPTDTQYF.

This clonotype was counted only a few times. J is TRBJ2-1 and V is TRBV10-2; TRBD2 aligns across 14 bases. The CDR3 is made up of 16 amino acids. The trim removed 4 bases at V and 5 bases at J, leaving 4 bases unmatched. The V gene's germline CDR1 is WSHSY and CDR2 SAAADI. The CDR3 protein is CASSGGLAGAHNEQFF. CDR3 DNA: TGCGCCAGCAGTGGGGGACTAGCGGGGGCCCACAATGAGCAGTTCTTC.

This sequence joins TRBV12-3 or TRBV12-4 and TRBJ2-5; the D gene is possibly TRBD1 (5 bases). V lost 4 bases, J lost 0 bases, and 9 bases lay in between. This CDR3 is built from 14 residues. DNA of the CDR3: TGTGCCAGCAGTTCGTCGGACAACCAAGAGACCCAGTACTTC. Translating gives CASSSSDNQETQYF.

The rearrangement uses TRBV6-6 and TRBJ1-2, with 11 bases matching TRBD1. CDR3 length: 15 amino acids. CDR1 and CDR2 from the germline V gene are MNHNY and SVGAGI (reference sequence). V trimming: 5 bases; J trimming: 3 bases; junction bases outside the gene matches: 5. In nucleotides, the CDR3 is TGTGCCAGCAGTACGGGACAGGGGGGTGACTATGGCTACACCTTC. This codes for CASSTGQGGDYGYTF.

The rearrangement joins TRBV6-2 or TRBV6-3 to TRBJ1-1, with D possibly being TRBD1 (5 bases). This CDR3 has 14 residues. The V gene lost 5 bases and the J gene lost 7 bases, with 17 bases spanning the gap. Germline CDR1 and CDR2: MNHEY and SVGEGT. The CDR3 spells CASSPGTGLGEAFF. Written as DNA, the CDR3 is TGTGCCAGCAGTCCTGGGACGGGTCTCGGTGAAGCTTTCTTT.

The sample holds a few counts of this clonotype. V usage is TRBV7-6 and J usage is TRBJ2-1; 7 positions match TRBD2. V was clipped by 1 base and J by 0 bases; unmatched bases: 6. CDR3 length: 17 residues. Germline lookup yields CDR1 SGHVS and CDR2 FNYEAQ. The CDR3 spells CASSLEAGTVSYNEQFF. CDR3 nucleotides: TGTGCCAGCAGCTTAGAAGCGGGGACCGTCTCCTACAATGAGCAGTTCTTC.